The 13 T cell receptor beta chains in this list originate from one sample, sequenced in a study of patients and donors after allogeneic stem cell transplantation. Using its own MiXCR run on the RT-PCR reads, TCRdb lists one record per CDR3 protein. Here the sample spans some 2,000 distinct CDR3 sequences, 30% being singletons. Input material: blood, either unsorted or a sorted T cell fraction (not recorded which). The receptors were sampled from a human donor who was either an allogeneic HSCT recipient or a stem cell or donor lymphocyte infusion donor (not recorded which). It is not recorded whose cells these are; they may come from a transplant donor.

The chain couples TRBV2 to TRBJ1-5; possible D gene TRBD1, 5 bases. This CDR3 is built from 13 residues. Per the germline V gene, CDR1 is SNHLY and CDR2 is FYNNEI. V was clipped by 5 bases and J by 1 base, with 6 bases between them. The CDR3 coding sequence is TGTGCCAGCAGTCGGGACAGCAATCAGCCCCAGCATTTT. It is translated as CASSRDSNQPQHF.

This clonotype is large within its sample. In nucleotides, the CDR3 is TGCAGTGCTAGAGAGGAAGGCTCCTACAATGAGCAGTTCTTC. Translating it yields CSAREEGSYNEQFF. The V and J genes are TRBV20-1 and TRBJ2-1; no clear D gene. This CDR3 is built from 14 residues. Germline V gives CDR1 DFQATT, CDR2 SNEGSKA (reference sequence). Trimming left V 0 bases short and J 0 bases short, with 6 bases between.

This clonotype was detected a few times. V usage is TRBV6-2 or TRBV6-3 and J usage is TRBJ1-1, with D tentatively TRBD1 (6 bases). CDR3 length equals 14 residues. Trimming took off 0 bases at V and 5 bases at J, with 10 bases between the two ends. Germline CDR1 is MNHEY and CDR2 is SVGEGT. The CDR3 region has the DNA TGTGCCAGCAGTTACTCGGACAGAAGGACTGAAGCTTTCTTT. Translated, it gives CASSYSDRRTEAFF.

In its sample, this clonotype was seen a few times. The chain couples TRBV7-6 to TRBJ2-5; D might be TRBD1 (5 bases). Trimming took 3 bases from V and 7 from J, leaving 9 bases between them. The CDR3 is made up of 12 amino acids. CDR1 and CDR2 (germline): SGHVS, FNYEAQ. The CDR3 sequence is CASSFREGTQYF. CDR3 in DNA: TGTGCCAGCAGCTTCAGGGAAGGGACCCAGTACTTC.

The chain uses TRBV10-1 and TRBJ1-1; D remains ambiguous. This CDR3 spans 16 amino acids. The V and J ends lost 0 bases and 2 bases respectively, with 13 bases between them. The germline gives CDR1 WNHNN, CDR2 SYGVQD (reference sequence). Here the CDR3 DNA reads TGCGCCAGCAGTGAGTCGGGCACCTTGAGAAACACTGAAGCTTTCTTT. Its protein is CASSESGTLRNTEAFF.

This clonotype was counted only a few times. V and J are TRBV7-9 and TRBJ2-2; 8 bases agree with TRBD2. J gave up 4 bases and V 5 bases, and 3 bases lay outside the gene matches. CDR1 is SEHNR, CDR2 FQNEAQ, per germline (reference sequence). The CDR3 is 14 amino acids. CDR3 amino acids: CASSPGTSTGELFF. The CDR3 coding sequence is TGTGCCAGCAGCCCCGGGACTAGCACCGGGGAGCTGTTTTTT.

By share, this clonotype ranks as large (0.1 to 1%). The genes are TRBV29-1 and TRBJ2-2, with 7 bases fitting TRBD1. This CDR3 comprises 12 residues. Germline assignment: CDR1 SQVTM and CDR2 ANQGSEA. V was clipped by 6 bases and J by 3 bases; unmatched bases: 1. CDR3 coding DNA: TGCAGCGTAGACAGGGACACCGGGGAGCTGTTTTTT. Amino acid sequence: CSVDRDTGELFF.

This clonotype was observed a handful of times. V usage is TRBV10-3 and J usage is TRBJ1-1; the D is unclear. Germline V gives CDR1 ENHRY, CDR2 SYGVKD. The V gene lost 2 bases and the J gene lost 0 bases, with 13 bases spanning the gap. The CDR3 covers 16 residues. The CDR3 here is CAISEAGSLMNTEAFF. In DNA form, the CDR3 reads TGTGCCATCAGTGAGGCGGGGTCCCTGATGAACACTGAAGCTTTCTTT.

The gene calls are TRBV5-1 and TRBJ1-2, with D possibly matching TRBD1 (6 bases). With 4 bases removed from V and 6 bases from J, the gap between germline ends came to 25 bases. This CDR3 has 17 residues. Germline V CDR1 and CDR2: SGHRS, YFSETQ. CDR3 loop: CASSTLPRSSGANGYTF. DNA for the CDR3: TGCGCCAGCAGCACTCTCCCGAGAAGCTCGGGGGCTAATGGCTACACCTTC.

J is TRBJ1-1 and V is TRBV4-3; D remains ambiguous. This CDR3 is 14 amino acids long. The germline V gene has CDR1 LGHNA and CDR2 YSLEER. V was shortened by 4 bases and J by 4 bases, with 13 bases between the two germline ends. In DNA, the CDR3 is TGCGCCAGCAGCCTCCTTGAGGAGGGCACTGAAGCTTTCTTT. It codes for CASSLLEEGTEAFF.

The chain has TRBV20-1 and TRBJ2-1; 8 bases are a match to TRBD1. The CDR3 extends over 15 amino acids. Germline V gives CDR1 DFQATT, CDR2 SNEGSKA (reference sequence). Germline trimming cut 2 bases from V and 3 bases from J; bases unmatched to any gene: 6. The CDR3 DNA follows: TGCAGTGCTAGACACCGGGGGACAGGCTACAATGAGCAGTTCTTC. Translating gives CSARHRGTGYNEQFF.

This clonotype has more than one count but fewer than ten. The rearrangement uses TRBV5-6 and TRBJ1-1, with TRBD1 matching over 8 bases. After removal of 1 base from V and 1 base from J, the junction contained 15 bases not matched to a gene. Germline V gives CDR1 SGHDT, CDR2 YYEEEE. CDR3 length equals 19 residues. CDR3: CASSLFRGTGAIGNTEAFF. CDR3 bases: TGTGCCAGCAGCTTGTTCCGGGGGACAGGAGCTATTGGGAACACTGAAGCTTTCTTT.

The chain couples TRBV30 to TRBJ2-1; D uncertain. Trimming shortened V by 4 bases and J by 6 bases, and 7 bases separated the two germline ends. This CDR3 has 11 amino acids. CDR1 is GTSNPN and CDR2 is SVGIG in the germline V gene (reference sequence). The CDR3 loop is CAWNSFNEQFF. As DNA, the CDR3 is TGTGCCTGGAACAGCTTCAATGAGCAGTTCTTC.